What follows are 8 T cell receptor beta chains derived from one specimen sequenced in a study of OX40 agonist ivuxolimab in advanced cancers. Repertoires were generated with immunoSEQ multiplex PCR, while TCRdb's copy carries only in-frame clones and drops some. The table has some 50,000 clones, 80% to 90% seen once; the top ten hold roughly 31%. This specimen was CD4+ or CD8+ T cells sorted from blood, taken in a trial of the OX40 agonist ivuxolimab. Receptor source: an adult with an advanced solid tumor such as melanoma, head and neck, liver or kidney cancer.

This clone was seen a single time. Within the sample, other DNA sequences also encode this same CDR3. The chain recombines TRBV27 with TRBJ1-5, with D maybe TRBD1 (5 bases). This CDR3 contains 14 residues. Germline-derived CDR1 and CDR2 are MNHEY and SMNVEV (reference sequence). Trimming removed 1 base at V and 4 bases at J, with 8 bases between. In DNA form, the CDR3 reads TGTGCCAGCAGTTTATTGGGGGGTAATCAGCCCCAGCATTTT. This sequence encodes CASSLLGGNQPQHF.

In this sample, this clone turned up once. The rearrangement joins TRBV21-1 to TRBJ2-7; the table's D call, TRBD1, has no DNA check behind it. TRBV21-1 is an annotated pseudogene. The CDR3 is 16 residues long. The CDR3, as DNA: TGTGCCAGCAGCTCTCGTCACCGGGACAGGGTCTACGAGCAGTACTTC. It encodes CASSSRHRDRVYEQYF.

The rearrangement joins TRBV6-5 to TRBJ2-7, with 7 bases identical to TRBD1. The CDR3 covers 15 residues. V was pared by 4 bases and J by 3 bases, with 9 bases of the junction left unmatched. Germline CDR1 and CDR2: MNHEY and SVGAGI. The DNA for the CDR3 is TGTGCCAGCAGTTCCGAACAGGGGTCGTACTACGAGCAGTACTTC. This translates into CASSSEQGSYYEQYF.

The gene calls are TRBV19 and TRBJ1-5; no clear D. The CDR3 is 17 amino acids. The V gene lost 4 bases and the J gene lost 2 bases, with 18 bases spanning the gap. Germline CDR1 is LNHDA and CDR2 is SQIVND (reference sequence). DNA of the CDR3: TGTGCCAGTAGTAGCGCACTTCTGGGTTTGCGCAATCAGCCCCAGCATTTT. Translation gives CASSSALLGLRNQPQHF.

The chain joins TRBV7-9 to TRBJ2-7; D remains ambiguous. The germline V gene has CDR1 SEHNR and CDR2 FQNEAQ (reference sequence). This CDR3 has 12 amino acids. Trimming took 5 bases from V and 0 from J, leaving 5 bases between them. The DNA of the CDR3 is TGTGCCAGCAGCACCAGCTCCTACGAGCAGTACTTC. Protein sequence: CASSTSSYEQYF.

The rearrangement links TRBV11-2 to TRBJ2-6; D may be TRBD1 (5 bases). CDR1 is SGHAT and CDR2 is FQNNGV in the germline V gene. The CDR3 has 17 residues. V gave up 2 bases and J gave up 2 bases, with 13 bases separating them. The CDR3 here is CASSLMPGRAGANVLTF. The DNA for the CDR3 is TGTGCCAGCAGCTTAATGCCTGGCAGGGCTGGGGCCAACGTCCTGACTTTC.

This clone occurred a few times. The genes are TRBV29-1 and TRBJ1-1, with D uncertain. V gave up 5 bases and J gave up 3 bases, with 7 bases separating them. CDR3 length equals 11 residues. Germline V lookup: CDR1 SQVTM, CDR2 ANQGSEA. The CDR3: CSVPQYTEAFF. The CDR3 DNA reads as TGCAGCGTTCCACAGTACACTGAAGCTTTCTTT.

V gene TRBV4-1 combines with J gene TRBJ1-1; D is ambiguous. CDR3 length: 16 residues. V was cut by 0 bases and J by 3 bases, with 14 bases left in between. Germline assignment: CDR1 MGHRA and CDR2 YSYEKL. This chain's CDR3 is CASSQEVAAFYTEAFF. As DNA, the CDR3 is TGCGCCAGCAGCCAAGAGGTGGCAGCCTTTTACACTGAAGCTTTCTTT.